Below, one T cell receptor beta chain is given with its context. Its cognate antigen has yet to be identified. The record has no base qualities; no much larger clone is one base away. The CDR3 regions of human TCRbeta chains were analyzed by immunosequencing. The source study handled its data this way. Repertoire TCRs were checked for matches against a reference library of SARS-CoV-2-specific TCRs that had been generated using the MIRA antigen-specificity platform. Breadth was defined as the fraction of unique TCRs that were SARS-CoV-2-associated. Depth was defined as the fraction of total T cells that were SARS-CoV-2-associated. Using the MIRA data, each spike-specific TCR was mapped to the spike region that the TCR reacts to and placed in a CD4 or CD8 class. Log10-transformed breadth and depth values were compared by one-way ANOVA with Sidak's multiple comparisons tests. TCRdb obtained this table from immuneACCESS and retained in-frame rearrangements with V and J assigned. These tables miss some clones; where compared with another copy, unresolved V genes account for less than half of the shortfall, and the remainder is unexplained. V and J calls and clone size are copied from that table; D and trimming were computed from the DNA. Counted in this sample were about 120,000 clones; about 92% of them appeared once. The top ten constitute around 5% of the sample.

This sample stems from a study of T cell responses to AZD1222 COVID-19 vaccine (dated by TCRdb to the early 2020s). In the study overall: TCR sequencing covered more than 230 trial participants: 200 to 220 given two doses of AZD1222 and 26 given two doses of MenACWY control vaccine. Trial participants were enrolled into age subgroups of 18-55, 56-69 and 70-plus years, which contained around 140, 26 and 57 TCR-sequenced participants, respectively. Study-wide conclusions, independent of this receptor: The vaccine-associated CD4 TCRs covered the entire spike protein, and the dominant responses fell in regions 160-218 and 743-854. The 56-69-year group was small, and its depth increase did not reach significance, likely because of low power. Epitopes outside the regions mutated in the B.1.351 and B.1.1.7 variants were reportedly recognized by nearly half of the unique spike-specific TCRs. After two AZD1222 doses, both the breadth and the depth of spike-specific TCRs were significantly higher than at day 0 and than in MenACWY recipients. No day 14 peak-response samples were available, so repertoires were characterized only after the peak T cell response. Only a handful of AZD1222 recipients were SARS-CoV-2 seropositive at baseline, limiting conclusions about previously exposed vaccinees. Participants were mostly white British and included more females than males, and it was suggested by the authors that clonal diversity may have been underestimated.

CDR1 and CDR2 (SGHDT, YYEEEE) derive from the germline V gene. The junction carries 12 bases between V and J, which are trimmed by 0 bases and 6 bases respectively. The CDR3 measures 14 amino acids from cysteine to phenylalanine. The sequence is cut down to CDR3 DNA, 42 bases in frame from base 1. The label giving this sample's time point can be read as: about 28 days (+/-7) after the second vaccine dose. AZD1222 recipients whose second dose came at about 4 weeks and those whose second dose came at about 12 weeks were combined into one group, since spike-specific TCR depth and breadth did not differ between the two schedules. Vaccinee samples were obtained from the UK trials COV001 and COV002, which included a single-blind randomized controlled phase 2/3 trial of AZD1222 (ChAdOx1 nCoV-19) in healthy adults. For TCRbeta chain sequencing, PBMC samples from trial participants were taken at day 0 and at day 28 after the second dose.

The rearrangement combines TRBV5-6 with TRBJ1-2; TRBD1 might be the D gene, on 5 matching bases. This clonotype was sampled from an adult who received the AZD1222 COVID-19 vaccine. The source material was peripheral blood, sampled 28 days after the second AZD1222 dose. The nucleotide sequence is given as TGTGCCAGCAGCTTGGACAGGTATCGGAATGGCTACACCTTC. Translated, it gives CASSLDRYRNGYTF.